Shown below are 27 T cell receptor beta chains from a single sample sequenced in a study of blood T cell repertoires in COVID-19. Using immunoSEQ multiplex PCR, the repertoire was profiled, and TCRdb retains in-frame clones only, with some absent. The sample includes hundreds of thousands of clones, around 88% of them seen just once. Sequences were obtained from peripheral blood. Every receptor here comes from a woman between 65 and 79 years old with COVID-19, enrolled during active disease.

The V and J genes are TRBV7-2 and TRBJ2-2, with D possibly being TRBD1 (6 bases). The CDR3 extends over 15 amino acids. Trimming shortened V by 0 bases and J by 6 bases, and 11 bases separated the two germline ends. CDR1 is SGHTA and CDR2 is FQGNSA in the germline V gene. The CDR3 sequence is CASSLAPGVSGELFF. CDR3 DNA: TGTGCCAGCAGCTTAGCGCCAGGGGTGTCCGGGGAGCTGTTTTTT.

The chain combines TRBV7-9 with TRBJ1-5; D is ambiguous. Looked up from germline, CDR1 is SEHNR and CDR2 is FQNEAQ (reference sequence). V lost 5 bases and J 0 bases, leaving 11 bases between the germline ends. The CDR3 runs 15 residues. The DNA of the CDR3 is TGTGCCAGCAGCGCCGACATGTATAGCAATCAGCCCCAGCATTTT. Translated, it gives CASSADMYSNQPQHF.

The rearrangement uses TRBV6-4 and TRBJ1-6; D might be TRBD1 (6 bases). CDR3 length: 13 amino acids. Germline V gene lookup returns CDR1 MRHNA and CDR2 SNTAGT. Trimming removed 2 bases from V and 10 bases from J, with 9 bases in between. In nucleotides, the CDR3 is TGTGCCAGCAGTGACCGGGACAACTCACCCCTCCACTTT. Residues: CASSDRDNSPLHF.

This clone was seen a single time. The chain has TRBV27 and TRBJ1-2; D gene uncertain. Germline V gene data show CDR1 as MNHEY and CDR2 as SMNVEV (reference sequence). The ends were cut back, 5 bases at V and 1 base at J, with 8 bases in the middle. This CDR3 has 13 residues. CDR3 nucleotide sequence: TGTGCCAGCAGTCGAGGGTATAACTATGGCTACACCTTC. Amino acid sequence: CASSRGYNYGYTF.

In the case of this clone: This sample also contains other DNA sequences that code for the same CDR3. The chain couples TRBV19 to TRBJ1-3; 7 bases match TRBD1. The germline gives CDR1 LNHDA, CDR2 SQIVND (reference sequence). J gave up 2 bases and V 5 bases, and 6 bases lay outside the gene matches. This CDR3 is built from 15 residues. The CDR3 loop is CASSVTGDPGNTIYF. The CDR3 region has the DNA TGTGCCAGTAGTGTCACAGGGGACCCTGGAAACACCATATATTTT.

The chain combines TRBV3-1 (or the pseudogene TRBV3-2) with TRBJ1-2, with D perhaps matching TRBD1 (6 bases). This CDR3 spans 13 amino acids. V lost 3 bases to trimming and J lost 2 bases, with 7 bases between them. CDR1 is LGHDT and CDR2 is YNNKEL in the germline V gene (reference sequence). CDR3 bases: TGTGCCAGCAGCCATGACAGGAACTATGGCTACACCTTC. It codes for CASSHDRNYGYTF.

The chain is built from TRBV9 and TRBJ1-6, with D uncertain. The V gene's germline CDR1 is SGDLS and CDR2 YYNGEE. The V end was cut by 0 bases, the J end by 4 bases, with 8 bases between. This CDR3 comprises 15 residues. DNA for the CDR3: TGTGCCAGCAGCGTAGGGAGAGGTTATAATTCACCCCTCCACTTT. This sequence encodes CASSVGRGYNSPLHF.

The chain carries TRBV9 and TRBJ1-1, with D hard to call. This CDR3 region has 14 residues. V lost 0 bases and J lost 4, with 10 bases in between. The germline V gene encodes CDR1 SGDLS and CDR2 YYNGEE. The CDR3 is CASSVAGSITEAFF. Here the CDR3 DNA reads TGTGCCAGCAGCGTAGCTGGCAGTATCACTGAAGCTTTCTTT.

V and J are TRBV6-6 and TRBJ1-2, with 8 bases identical to TRBD1. CDR3 length: 15 residues. Germline lookup yields CDR1 MNHNY and CDR2 SVGAGI (reference sequence). With 6 bases clipped from V and 0 bases from J, the junction kept 6 bases outside the gene matches. For the CDR3, the DNA is TGTGCCAGCAGAACACCGACAGGGGCTAACTATGGCTACACCTTC. Protein product: CASRTPTGANYGYTF.

This chain joins TRBV7-2 and TRBJ2-2; TRBD2 aligns across 8 bases. The V gene's germline CDR1 is SGHTA and CDR2 FQGNSA. With V trimmed by 0 bases and J by 6 bases, 6 bases remained unmatched. CDR3 length: 16 amino acids. CDR3 residues: CASSLAAGGAPGELFF. The CDR3 coding sequence is TGTGCCAGCAGCTTAGCGGCCGGGGGGGCCCCCGGGGAGCTGTTTTTT. The full variable domain, completed using reference TRBV7-2 and TRBJ2-2, is GAGVSQSPSNKVTEKGKDVELRCDPISGHTALYWYRQSLGQGLEFLIYFQGNSAPDKSGLPSDRFSAERTGGSVSTLTIQRTQQEDSAVYLCASSLAAGGAPGELFFGEGSRLTVL.

The V and J genes are TRBV12-3 or TRBV12-4 and TRBJ1-2, with D hard to call. V was pared by 6 bases and J by 6 bases, with 14 bases between. This CDR3 region has 13 residues. DNA for the CDR3: TGTGCCAGCAGCCGTGGCGGGGTTGATGGCTACACCTTC. It is translated as CASSRGGVDGYTF.

The gene calls are TRBV27 and TRBJ1-6; D is ambiguous. V lost 10 bases and J lost 3, with 16 bases in between. The CDR3 spans 15 residues. Germline V gene sequence: CDR1 MNHEY, CDR2 SMNVEV (reference sequence). As DNA, the CDR3 is TGTGCCACCTCCGGAGGATGGGGCTATAATTCACCCCTCCACTTT. It specifies CATSGGWGYNSPLHF.

This CDR3 reads CASSGTGVNQPQHF. The CDR3 DNA follows: TGTGCCAGTTCTGGGACAGGGGTGAATCAGCCCCAGCATTTT. The genes are TRBV19 and TRBJ1-5; TRBD1 matches 10 bases. Germline-derived CDR1 and CDR2 are LNHDA and SQIVND (reference sequence). V dropped 8 bases and J dropped 4; count of bases not matched to a gene: 5. The CDR3 contains 14 residues.

The sample holds one count of this clone. The rearrangement links TRBV5-8 to TRBJ2-3; 9 bases agree with TRBD2. V shed 4 bases and J 5 bases; nucleotides not matched to a gene: 8. The CDR3 totals 15 residues. Germline CDR1 reads SGHTS; CDR2 reads YDEGEE. CDR3 amino acids: CASSPPRRGGDTQYF. The CDR3 DNA sequence: TGTGCCAGCAGCCCCCCGAGGCGGGGGGGAGATACGCAGTATTTT.

This chain connects TRBV5-1 to TRBJ2-4; the match to TRBD1 covers 10 bases. Losses at the gene ends were 9 bases for V and 5 bases for J; bases not matched to a gene: 8. Germline V gives CDR1 SGHRS, CDR2 YFSETQ. The CDR3 extends over 14 amino acids. In nucleotides, the CDR3 is TGCGCCATCACGGGACAGGGGAGAGAAAACATTCAGTACTTC. This sequence encodes CAITGQGRENIQYF.

The chain recombines TRBV11-3 with TRBJ2-2, with D perhaps TRBD1 (6 bases). This CDR3 is 15 amino acids long. Trimming took off 4 bases at V and 0 bases at J, with 9 bases between the two ends. Germline V gene sequence: CDR1 SGHNT, CDR2 YENEEA. The CDR3 sequence: CASSYRVANTGELFF. CDR3 bases: TGTGCCAGCAGCTACAGGGTCGCGAACACCGGGGAGCTGTTTTTT. Full variable domain (remainder filled in from reference TRBV11-3 and TRBJ2-2): EAGVVQSPRYKIIEKKQPVAFWCNPISGHNTLYWYLQNLGQGPELLIRYENEEAVDDSQLPKDRFSAERLKGVDSTLKIQPAELGDSAVYLCASSYRVANTGELFFGEGSRLTVL.

This chain uses TRBV15 with TRBJ2-5, with 7 bases aligning to TRBD1. V gave up 0 bases and J gave up 5 bases; unmatched junction bases: 9. The CDR3 contains 16 residues. Germline CDR1 and CDR2: LNHNV and YYDKDF (reference sequence). The CDR3: CATSRDKGALGETQYF. DNA of the CDR3: TGTGCCACCAGCAGAGATAAGGGGGCGCTAGGGGAGACCCAGTACTTC.

Note on this clone: This same CDR3 is encoded by further DNA sequences in the sample. The rearrangement joins TRBV7-9 to TRBJ2-7; D not resolved. From germline, CDR1 is SEHNR and CDR2 FQNEAQ (reference sequence). The CDR3 totals 11 residues. V lost 2 bases and J 4 bases, leaving 3 bases between the germline ends. The chain's CDR3 is CASSLSYEQYF. Written as DNA, the CDR3 is TGTGCCAGCAGCTTATCGTACGAGCAGTACTTC.

J is TRBJ1-2 and V is TRBV4-1, with no clear D. The ends were cut back, 2 bases at V and 5 bases at J, with 18 bases in the middle. Germline V CDR1 and CDR2: MGHRA, YSYEKL. The CDR3 is 16 amino acids. Here the CDR3 DNA reads TGCGCCAGCAGCCAAAACCCCGCGCTTCCAGGTTATGGCTACACCTTC. It codes for CASSQNPALPGYGYTF.

This chain joins TRBV5-1 and TRBJ2-7, with 8 bases lining up with TRBD1. The CDR3 loop spans 15 amino acids. V lost 0 bases and J lost 5; bases outside the gene matches: 7. Germline CDR1 is SGHRS and CDR2 is YFSETQ. The CDR3 loop reads CASSLGAGGANEQYF. In DNA, the CDR3 is TGCGCCAGCAGCTTGGGTGCAGGGGGCGCGAACGAGCAGTACTTC. Full variable domain (missing parts from reference TRBV5-1 and TRBJ2-7): KAGVTQTPRYLIKTRGQQVTLSCSPISGHRSVSWYQQTPGQGLQFLFEYFSETQRNKGNFPGRFSGRQFSNSRSEMNVSTLELGDSALYLCASSLGAGGANEQYFGPGTRLTVT.

V is TRBV13 and J is TRBJ2-3, with D possibly being TRBD2 (5 bases). The CDR3 sequence is 15 residues long. V lost 5 bases, J lost 5 bases, and 17 bases lay in between. Germline CDR1 is PRHDT and CDR2 is FYEKMQ (reference sequence). Here the CDR3 reads CASSPPVLEGDTQYF. The CDR3 DNA follows: TGTGCCAGCAGCCCTCCTGTACTCGAGGGAGATACGCAGTATTTT. Full variable domain (rest looked up from reference TRBV13 and TRBJ2-3): AAGVIQSPRHLIKEKRETATLKCYPIPRHDTVYWYQQGPGQDPQFLISFYEKMQSDKGSIPDRFSAQQFSDYHSELNMSSLELGDSALYFCASSPPVLEGDTQYFGPGTRLTVL.

The genes are TRBV30 and TRBJ1-1; TRBD1 matches at 10 bases. V dropped 5 bases and J dropped 9; count of bases not matched to a gene: 12. The CDR3 totals 14 residues. Looked up from germline, CDR1 is GTSNPN and CDR2 is SVGIG (reference sequence). The CDR3 region has the DNA TGTGCCTGGGGATATGGAGGACAGGGGGGGAAAGCTTTCTTT. This encodes CAWGYGGQGGKAFF.

The chain is built from TRBV7-9 and TRBJ1-1, with D maybe TRBD1 (5 bases). The CDR3 is 14 residues long. Germline loops: CDR1 SEHNR, CDR2 FQNEAQ (reference sequence). Trimming left V 5 bases short and J 1 base short, with 11 bases between. As DNA, the CDR3 is TGTGCCAGCAGCCTACGACAGCCGAACACTGAAGCTTTCTTT. It codes for CASSLRQPNTEAFF.

This chain uses TRBV19 with TRBJ2-6; 8 bases are a match to TRBD2. J gave up 3 bases and V 8 bases, and 6 bases lay outside the gene matches. This CDR3 is 15 amino acids long. Germline values: CDR1 LNHDA, CDR2 SQIVND (reference sequence). CDR3 bases: TGTGCCAGTCGGGGGGGGGCGCTTGGGGCCAACGTCCTGACTTTC. Amino acid sequence: CASRGGALGANVLTF.

This chain connects TRBV6-6 to TRBJ2-2, with 10 bases lining up with TRBD2. This CDR3 contains 16 residues. The ends lost 8 bases at V and 7 bases at J; junction bases unmatched: 13. The germline CDR1 and CDR2 sequences are MNHNY and SVGAGI (reference sequence). The CDR3, as DNA: TGTGCCAGCGCCTACACTCTAGCGGGGGTTGGCGGGGAGCTGTTTTTT. As protein: CASAYTLAGVGGELFF.

CDR3: CATNGGEGTDTQYF. The CDR3 DNA sequence: TGTGCCACCAATGGCGGGGAGGGCACAGATACGCAGTATTTT. The chain employs TRBV24-1 and TRBJ2-3, with a possible D match to TRBD2 (6 bases). This CDR3 contains 14 residues. Between the trimmed V and J ends, which lost 8 bases and 1 base, there was a span of 12 bases. Germline CDR1 KGHDR, CDR2 SFDVKD.

The chain recombines TRBV5-5 with TRBJ2-5; 14 positions agree with TRBD2. The CDR3 covers 17 residues. Germline V gene data show CDR1 as SGHKS and CDR2 as YYEKEE (reference sequence). The V gene end was trimmed by 4 bases and the J gene end by 4 bases; junction bases not matched to a gene: 9. CDR3 protein: CASSHGTSGGRGETQYF. CDR3 bases: TGTGCCAGCAGCCATGGGACTAGCGGGGGTCGTGGAGAGACCCAGTACTTC.